The present entry profiles one TCR beta chain with its context. What it binds is unknown. This record comes from a study of cytomegalovirus exposure and HLA in healthy donors. Amplification used 60 Vbeta primers and 13 Jbeta primers. The table came from immunoSEQ multiplex PCR; TCRdb's copy has only in-frame clones and leaves some out. The table for this sample gives 100,000 to 150,000 clones. Findings and caveats of the study: In a later analysis, HLA-C alleles had the fewest associated TCRs, DRB1 alleles the most.

The CDR3 length is 13 residues. Germline loops: CDR1 GTSNPN, CDR2 SVGIG (reference sequence). V lost 0 bases, J lost 14 bases, and 17 bases lay in between. Sequenced input: PBMCs. The TCR was taken from a man between 18 and 35 years old in good health and CMV-seronegative. The genes are TRBV30 and TRBJ2-1, with D possibly being TRBD2 (5 bases). DNA for the CDR3: TGTGCCTGGAGTGTCGGCCCCCAATCCGGGGAGTTCTTC. Translation gives CAWSVGPQSGEFF.